A selection of T cell receptor beta chains follows, all from one sample in a study of T cell responses to AZD1222 COVID-19 vaccine. Here immunoSEQ multiplex PCR was the method, and the copy in TCRdb shows in-frame clones only, minus some. The sample shows around 120,000 clones, roughly 92% of them seen only once. The sequences come from peripheral blood, collected 28 days after the second AZD1222 dose. The source is an adult who received the AZD1222 COVID-19 vaccine. Both conserved end residues are part of each CDR3. The order of the fields is clone size, J gene, D gene, V gene, CDR3 DNA, CDR3 protein. D genes are given only for firm matches. A clone size is listed for some rows: how often the clone was seen (once, few, many), or a class if it is expanded.

-,TRBJ1-2,-,TRBV2,TGTGCCAGCAATGTGGACAGAGTTAACTATGGCTACACCTTC,CASNVDRVNYGYTF
-,TRBJ1-4,-,TRBV30,TGTGCCTCACACCATGACAGCATTGGGGAAAAACTGTTTTTT,CASHHDSIGEKLFF
-,TRBJ1-2,-,TRBV19,TGTGCCAGTAGGTCAGTTGGGAATGAAATCTATGGCTACACCTTC,CASRSVGNEIYGYTF
-,TRBJ1-1,TRBD1,TRBV25-1,TGTGCCAGCAGACAAGGGGGCTTCGCTGAAGCTTTCTTT,CASRQGGFAEAFF
-,TRBJ2-2,-,TRBV7-2,TGTGCCAGCAGCTTAGATCAGGGTTCTAACACCGGGGAGCTGTTTTTT,CASSLDQGSNTGELFF
few,TRBJ2-2,-,TRBV4-3,TGCGCCAGCAGCCAAGTGGCCGGGGAGCTGTTTTTT,CASSQVAGELFF
-,TRBJ2-1,-,TRBV10-2,TGCGCCAGCAGTGTGGGGGAGTACAATGAGCAGTTCTTC,CASSVGEYNEQFF
-,TRBJ1-1,TRBD1,TRBV2,TGTGCCAGCAGTGAGACAGGGCCTGAAGCTTTCTTT,CASSETGPEAFF
few,TRBJ2-1,TRBD1,TRBV7-3,TGTGCCAGCAGCTTACAGGGGGCAAGGGATGAGCAGTTCTTC,CASSLQGARDEQFF
once,TRBJ2-1,-,TRBV11-2,TGTGCCAGCAGCTCGAGCCGGGGTAATGAGCAGTTCTTC,CASSSSRGNEQFF
-,TRBJ2-5,-,TRBV30,TGTGCCTGGGGGCCGACGAGGACCCAGTACTTC,CAWGPTRTQYF
-,TRBJ2-7,TRBD2,TRBV5-1,TGCGCCAGCAGTGCGGGACTAGCCGTCTACGAGCAGTACTTC,CASSAGLAVYEQYF
-,TRBJ1-5,-,TRBV19,TGTGCCAGTAGTGACCGGGACACTAATCAGCCCCAGCATTTT,CASSDRDTNQPQHF
once,TRBJ2-7,-,TRBV11-2,TGTGCCAGCAGCTTGATCAGGGCTGAGCAGTACTTC,CASSLIRAEQYF
-,TRBJ1-1,-,TRBV30,TGTGCCTGGAGTGTAATAGGGACGGGCACTGAAGCTTTCTTT,CAWSVIGTGTEAFF
-,TRBJ2-1,-,TRBV7-3,TGTGCCAGCAGCTTACCTAGCTCGGATGAGCAGTTCTTC,CASSLPSSDEQFF
-,TRBJ1-5,TRBD1,TRBV6-1,TGTGCCAGCAGTGATCCCTCCGGGACAGGGGGAAATCAGCCCCAGCATTTT,CASSDPSGTGGNQPQHF